This T cell receptor (beta chain) was recovered during a study of cytomegalovirus exposure and HLA in healthy donors. Donors showed nominal health when sampled, although they likely had unrecorded immune exposures. The germline CDR1 and CDR2 sequences are KGHSH and LQKENI. The CDR3 contains 18 residues. V was trimmed by 4 bases and J by 1 base, leaving 22 bases between them. PCR primers comprised 60 Vbeta and 13 Jbeta primers. Using immunoSEQ multiplex PCR, the repertoire was profiled, and TCRdb retains in-frame clones only, with some absent. The sample yields tens of thousands of clones, of which the top ten take up less than 15%.

Input material: PBMCs. This clonotype was sampled from a woman aged 25 to 39 in good health and CMV-seropositive. This chain connects TRBV18 to TRBJ2-5, with D hard to call. The CDR3: CASSLRSVAEQAQETQYF. In DNA, the CDR3 is TGTGCCAGCTCACTAAGAAGCGTGGCGGAACAAGCCCAAGAGACCCAGTACTTC.